Below are 21 T cell receptor beta chains sequenced from a single sample in a study of shared clonotypes between healthy human individuals. Method: immunoSEQ multiplex PCR; TCRdb's copy keeps in-frame clones and lacks some. The data hold over a million clones, with about 96% observed a single time. Input material: naive CD4+ T cells sorted from blood. Specified subset: CD45RA+ positively selected. All receptors come from a man younger than 45 in good health.

This clone was detected only once. V is TRBV18 and J is TRBJ2-3; D may correspond to TRBD1 or TRBD2 (5 bases each). The V end was cut by 1 base, the J end by 4 bases, with 18 bases between. CDR3 length: 17 amino acids. Germline V gene sequence: CDR1 KGHSH, CDR2 LQKENI. The CDR3 loop is CASSPLSGQVQADTQYF. CDR3 DNA sequence: TGTGCCAGCTCACCACTTTCGGGGCAGGTTCAGGCAGATACGCAGTATTTT.

The chain employs TRBV6-1 and TRBJ2-2; D assignment may be TRBD1 or TRBD2 (5 bases each). From germline, CDR1 is MNHNS and CDR2 SASEGT. Trimming removed 6 bases at V and 0 bases at J, with 11 bases between. The CDR3 is 15 amino acids. CDR3 region: CASRRDRTNTGELFF. DNA for the CDR3: TGTGCCAGCAGAAGGGACCGGACGAACACCGGGGAGCTGTTTTTT.

This clone was picked up one time. The chain combines TRBV19 with TRBJ2-1; TRBD2 matches at 8 bases. V trimming: 6 bases; J trimming: 0 bases; junction bases outside the gene matches: 7. The CDR3 length is 16 residues. Germline V gives CDR1 LNHDA, CDR2 SQIVND (reference sequence). The CDR3 loop is CASSVFSGSSYNEQFF. The CDR3 DNA is TGTGCCAGTAGCGTATTCAGCGGGAGCTCCTACAATGAGCAGTTCTTC. Full variable domain (missing parts from reference TRBV19 and TRBJ2-1): DGGITQSPKYLFRKEGQNVTLSCEQNLNHDAMYWYRQDPGQGLRLIYYSQIVNDFQKGDIAEGYSVSREKKESFPLTVTSAQKNPTAFYLCASSVFSGSSYNEQFFGPGTRLTVL.

The chain is built from TRBV7-6 and TRBJ2-1; 7 nucleotides align to TRBD2. CDR1 and CDR2 (germline): SGHVS, FNYEAQ. V gave up 5 bases and J gave up 4 bases; unmatched junction bases: 5. This CDR3 is 14 amino acids long. The CDR3 DNA reads TGTGCCAGCAGCCGAGCGGGGCCGTACAATGAGCAGTTCTTC. Translated: CASSRAGPYNEQFF. Together with reference TRBV7-6 and TRBJ2-1, the CDR3 gives the full variable domain: GAGVSQSPRYKVTKRGQDVALRCDPISGHVSLYWYRQALGQGPEFLTYFNYEAQQDKSGLPNDRFSAERPEGSISTLTIQRTEQRDSAMYRCASSRAGPYNEQFFGPGTRLTVL.

In this sample, this clone turned up once. The chain uses TRBV6-5 and TRBJ2-7, with 9 bases matching TRBD2. Germline V gene lookup returns CDR1 MNHEY and CDR2 SVGAGI. J gave up 5 bases and V 5 bases, and 10 bases lay outside the gene matches. The CDR3 has 15 residues. DNA of the CDR3: TGTGCCAGCAGTGCTCCAGCGGGAGGATCCGACGAGCAGTACTTC. Protein sequence: CASSAPAGGSDEQYF.

The V gene is TRBV4-2, the J gene TRBJ2-1, with TRBD2 identical over 10 bases. Germline V gene lookup returns CDR1 LGHNA and CDR2 YNFKEQ. V lost 3 bases to trimming and J lost 6 bases; unmatched junction nucleotides: 8. The CDR3 is made up of 16 amino acids. The CDR3 spells CASSHESGRAGNEQFF. The CDR3 DNA sequence: TGTGCCAGCAGCCACGAAAGCGGGAGGGCCGGCAATGAGCAGTTCTTC.

The chain recombines TRBV6-1 with TRBJ2-3, with D unclear. The CDR3 is 14 residues long. From germline, CDR1 is MNHNS and CDR2 SASEGT. Trimming took 6 bases from V and 5 from J, leaving 15 bases between them. The CDR3 loop is CASSEFLWGDTQYF. DNA of the CDR3: TGTGCCAGCAGCGAATTTCTTTGGGGAGATACGCAGTATTTT.

The chain links TRBV14 to TRBJ2-7; D is undetermined. Germline assignment: CDR1 SGHDN and CDR2 FVKESK. This CDR3 spans 13 amino acids. With 1 base removed from V and 2 bases from J, the gap between germline ends came to 6 bases. The CDR3: CASSQATPYEQYF. CDR3 DNA: TGTGCCAGCAGCCAAGCCACCCCCTACGAGCAGTACTTC.

V and J are TRBV5-1 and TRBJ2-5, with 9 bases identical to TRBD2. The V gene end was trimmed by 2 bases and the J gene end by 6 bases; junction bases not matched to a gene: 5. The V gene's germline CDR1 is SGHRS and CDR2 YFSETQ. This CDR3 region has 14 residues. The DNA for the CDR3 is TGCGCCAGCAGCTTACGAGCGGGAGGACAGACCCAGTACTTC. Protein sequence: CASSLRAGGQTQYF.

CDR3 DNA sequence: TGTGCCAGCGACAGCGGGAACCATAGTCTCGAGCAGTACTTC. Encoded protein: CASDSGNHSLEQYF. The chain couples TRBV21-1 to TRBJ2-7; TRBD2 is taken as the D call from the table, unchecked against the DNA. TRBV21-1 is shown as a pseudogene. There are 14 residues in the CDR3.

The rearrangement uses TRBV5-1 and TRBJ2-7; TRBD2 might be the D (6 bases). V was trimmed by 4 bases and J by 1 base, leaving 12 bases between them. The CDR3 is 14 amino acids. The germline V gene has CDR1 SGHRS and CDR2 YFSETQ. The DNA for the CDR3 is TGCGCCAGCAGCGGGGGAGGTAGATCCTACGAGCAGTACTTC. Protein: CASSGGGRSYEQYF.

The chain couples TRBV5-1 to TRBJ2-3; D unclear. V lost 3 bases and J lost 5, with 16 bases in between. Germline values: CDR1 SGHRS, CDR2 YFSETQ. The CDR3 consists of 15 residues. CDR3 region: CASSSSSPSRDTQYF. CDR3 in DNA: TGCGCCAGCAGCTCGTCATCACCTAGTAGAGATACGCAGTATTTT.

This clone was observed once. The chain employs TRBV9 and TRBJ2-7; 9 bases fit TRBD2. Germline V CDR1 and CDR2: SGDLS, YYNGEE. The CDR3 sequence is 16 residues long. Germline trimming cut 0 bases from V and 3 bases from J; bases unmatched to any gene: 7. The CDR3 region is CASSVEASGEDYEQYF. The CDR3 DNA reads as TGTGCCAGCAGCGTAGAGGCTAGCGGGGAAGACTACGAGCAGTACTTC.

This clone has a single count. CDR3 bases: TGCAGCGTTGAAGGGGCAGGGGGACAGCCCCAGCATTTT. Its translation is CSVEGAGGQPQHF. The gene calls are TRBV29-1 and TRBJ1-5, with 7 positions matching TRBD1. Germline loops: CDR1 SQVTM, CDR2 ANQGSEA. J lost 7 bases, V lost 1 base, and 4 bases had no gene match. The CDR3 has 13 residues.

The chain joins TRBV6-6 to TRBJ1-2, with 11 bases matching TRBD1. J was trimmed by 4 bases and V by 6 bases; bases with no gene match: 7. The CDR3 loop spans 15 amino acids. Germline V lookup: CDR1 MNHNY, CDR2 SVGAGI (reference sequence). CDR3 loop: CASSNGTGGIYGYTF. CDR3 bases: TGTGCCAGCAGCAACGGGACAGGGGGTATCTATGGCTACACCTTC.

This chain connects TRBV5-1 to TRBJ2-7; D possibly corresponds to TRBD2 (5 bases). Trimming stripped 6 bases from V and 0 bases from J, with 13 bases between. CDR1 SGHRS and CDR2 YFSETQ come from the germline V gene. This CDR3 comprises 14 residues. CDR3 nucleotides: TGCGCCAGCACCCTAGTTGGGAGCTCCTACGAGCAGTACTTC. Translating gives CASTLVGSSYEQYF.

The chain combines TRBV2 with TRBJ1-5; 7 bases align to TRBD1. The V and J ends lost 3 bases and 11 bases, in that order; junction bases with no gene match: 4. Per the germline V gene, CDR1 is SNHLY and CDR2 is FYNNEI. The length of the CDR3 is 12 residues. The DNA for the CDR3 is TGTGCCAGCAGTGATCACAGGGGAGCCCAGCATTTT. It specifies CASSDHRGAQHF.

The chain employs TRBV18 and TRBJ1-5, with D maybe TRBD1 (6 bases). This CDR3 has 18 residues. Between the trimmed V and J ends, which lost 2 bases and 3 bases, there was a span of 20 bases. CDR1 and CDR2 from the germline V gene are KGHSH and LQKENI. The CDR3 sequence: CASSPDFNGGLLNQPQHF. The CDR3 nucleotides read TGTGCCAGCTCACCAGATTTCAACGGGGGCCTCCTCAATCAGCCCCAGCATTTT.

This sequence joins TRBV19 and TRBJ2-1, with 9 bases identical to TRBD2. In germline, CDR1 is LNHDA, CDR2 SQIVND (reference sequence). The CDR3 has 17 residues. Trimming took 4 bases from V and 7 from J; bases not matched to a gene: 14. The CDR3 DNA reads TGTGCCAGTAGTACCGGCCGGTTAGCGGGAGTTCGGAATGAGCAGTTCTTC. Amino acids: CASSTGRLAGVRNEQFF.

V usage is TRBV7-3 and J usage is TRBJ2-2; D gene unclear. The V gene's germline CDR1 is SGHTA and CDR2 FQGTGA. V lost 7 bases and J 2 bases, leaving 8 bases between the germline ends. The CDR3 totals 13 residues. Here the CDR3 reads CASTRINTGELFF. The CDR3 region has the DNA TGTGCCAGCACCCGCATCAACACCGGGGAGCTGTTTTTT.

The chain uses TRBV5-1 and TRBJ1-4; D may be TRBD1 (6 bases). Germline V lookup: CDR1 SGHRS, CDR2 YFSETQ. Trimming removed 0 bases from V and 12 bases from J, with 15 bases in between. CDR3 length: 14 residues. Written as DNA, the CDR3 is TGCGCCAGCAGCTTGGACAGGGTGGACGGGGAACTGTTTTTT. Its translation is CASSLDRVDGELFF.